The source of this T cell receptor (beta chain) is a study of metastatic and nonmetastatic thyroid tumors. Under the authors' procedure: Construction of a distant-metastasis classifier for papillary thyroid cancer relied on CDR3 differences across clinicopathological groups. TCRdb re-called clones from the PCR reads using MiXCR. The V and J calls come from TCRdb's annotation, not from the publication. Here the sample spans tens of thousands of clones, more than 20% being singletons. The germline gives CDR1 KGHDR, CDR2 SFDVKD. The CDR3 is 17 amino acids. Trimming took 7 bases from V and 1 from J; bases not matched to a gene: 10. Study-wide results and limits: Malignant thyroid tumors reportedly exceeded benign nodules significantly in TCR beta diversity, with the difference appearing in blood and tumor.

This clone has just a few counts. Its antigen is unknown. No treatment had been given to any patient before thyroid surgery. The receptor's source is a female donor with papillary thyroid cancer or a benign thyroid nodule (not recorded which). Some clones in this sample may be carry-over from other donors' samples. What was sequenced was blood. This sequence joins TRBV24-1 and TRBJ2-1; 9 nucleotides line up with TRBD1. CDR3 amino acids: CATRSGTGSASYNEQFF. The DNA of the CDR3 is TGTGCCACCAGGTCCGGGACAGGGTCTGCGTCCTACAATGAGCAGTTCTTC.